Listed below are T cell receptor beta chains from one sample, sequenced in a study of shared clonotypes between healthy human individuals. The repertoire was sequenced with immunoSEQ multiplex PCR; TCRdb's copy has only in-frame clones and lacks some. The sample consists of roughly 2.4 million clones, about 94% of them appearing once. The sample comprised naive CD4+ T cells sorted from blood. Receptors were obtained from a young man in good health. The CDR3 runs from the conserved cysteine through the conserved F or W. Each record gives: CDR3 length, J gene, clone size, V gene, D gene, CDR3 DNA, CDR3 protein. The D gene is left open where the match is weak. A clone size is listed for some rows: how often the clone was seen (once, few, many), or a class if it is expanded.

16,TRBJ1-4,.,TRBV2,.,TGTGCCAGCAGTGAAGGCTGGGGGGCAACTAATGAAAAACTGTTTTTT,CASSEGWGATNEKLFF
15,TRBJ2-2,once,TRBV5-1,.,TGCGCCAGCAGGCCAAGCTACAGCAACACCGGGGAGCTGTTTTTT,CASRPSYSNTGELFF
18,TRBJ2-1,.,TRBV30,TRBD2,TGTGCCTGGAGTATAACCGGGACTAGCGGGAGGCCCTCGAATGAGCAGTTCTTC,CAWSITGTSGRPSNEQFF
13,TRBJ1-1,.,TRBV18,.,TGTGCCAGCTCATTGGGTTGGCAGGAAGAAGCTTTCTTT,CASSLGWQEEAFF
18,TRBJ1-5,.,TRBV21-1,.,TGTGCCAGCAGCCAACCCTTTGATTTAGTCATATGCAATCAGCCCCAGCATTTT,CASSQPFDLVICNQPQHF
14,TRBJ2-3,.,TRBV9,.,TGTGCCAGCAGCGTAGCGGTAAACTCGGATACGCAGTATTTT,CASSVAVNSDTQYF
13,TRBJ2-7,.,TRBV2,.,TGTGCCAGCAGTGCCGGCGAAGGGCGCGAGCAGTACTTC,CASSAGEGREQYF
14,TRBJ2-7,.,TRBV5-1,TRBD1,TGCGCCAGCAGCTTGGGACAGGGTCGCTACGAGCAGTACTTC,CASSLGQGRYEQYF
13,TRBJ2-2,.,TRBV7-2,.,TGTGCCAGCAGCTTGTCATCCACCGGGGAGCTGTTTTTT,CASSLSSTGELFF
16,TRBJ2-2,.,TRBV7-2,TRBD1,TGTGCCAGCAGCCGGGACAGCGCCTATGAGGCCGGGGAGCTGTTTTTT,CASSRDSAYEAGELFF
17,TRBJ2-6,.,TRBV5-8,TRBD1,TGTGCCAGCAGCTCCGGACAGGCGGGCTCTGGGGCCAACGTCCTGACTTTC,CASSSGQAGSGANVLTF
15,TRBJ2-7,.,TRBV29-1,TRBD2,TGCAGCGTTGAGGAACTAGCGGGAGGGTCCTACGAGCAGTACTTC,CSVEELAGGSYEQYF
13,TRBJ2-3,.,TRBV6-5,.,TGTGCCAGCAGTCGACAGAGCACAGATACGCAGTATTTT,CASSRQSTDTQYF
13,TRBJ2-7,.,TRBV21-1,.,TGTGCCAGCACTACGACAGGGGAGAACGAGCAGTACTTC,CASTTTGENEQYF
14,TRBJ1-1,once,TRBV6-6,TRBD1,TGTGCCAGTCTCGACAGGGGAATGAACACTGAAGCTTTCTTT,CASLDRGMNTEAFF
18,TRBJ2-6,.,TRBV30,.,TGTGCCTGGAGTGCTTCTAGATTTCCATTCTCTGGGGCCAACGTCCTGACTTTC,CAWSASRFPFSGANVLTF
16,TRBJ1-6,.,TRBV28,TRBD1,TGTGCCAGCAGTTTACTCCAACAGGGGGACAATTCACCCCTCCACTTT,CASSLLQQGDNSPLHF
15,TRBJ1-2,.,TRBV6-5,.,TGTGCCAGCAGTTACTTAAGCAGGGAAGGAAATGGCTACACCTTC,CASSYLSREGNGYTF
15,TRBJ1-2,.,TRBV6-5,.,TGTGCCAGCAGCTTAAGACCGACTCTTAACTATGGCTACACCTTC,CASSLRPTLNYGYTF
16,TRBJ2-1,.,TRBV5-1,TRBD2,TGCGCCAGCAGCTCGCCCCCGGGACTAGATCGCAATGAGCAGTTCTTC,CASSSPPGLDRNEQFF
15,TRBJ1-2,.,TRBV6-4,.,TGTGCCACAGACCGGGACACCGCCACAAACTATGGCTACACCTTC,CATDRDTATNYGYTF
15,TRBJ2-7,.,TRBV4-3,TRBD2,TGCGCCAGCAGCCCAAGCGGGGGCTTCTCCTACGAGCAGTACTTC,CASSPSGGFSYEQYF
14,TRBJ2-7,.,TRBV30,.,TGTGCCTGGAGTGCGTCGAGCGTTCACTACGAGCAGTACTTC,CAWSASSVHYEQYF
15,TRBJ2-1,.,TRBV4-2,.,TGTGCCAGCAGCCAAGATAGGGCAGCCTACAATGAGCAGTTCTTC,CASSQDRAAYNEQFF
16,TRBJ2-4,.,TRBV4-3,.,TGCGCCAGCAGCCAAGATTGGAGCAGTGGCGGAAACATTCAGTACTTC,CASSQDWSSGGNIQYF
11,TRBJ2-7,.,TRBV28,.,TGTGCCCTTGGGGGGTTGTCCGAGCAGTACTTC,CALGGLSEQYF
16,TRBJ2-7,.,TRBV7-9,.,TGTGCCAGCAGCTTAATTTCCACAGGGCAAACCTACGAGCAGTACTTC,CASSLISTGQTYEQYF
15,TRBJ1-1,.,TRBV30,.,TGTGCCTGGAGCGCCCGTATAGGGGAATACACTGAAGCTTTCTTT,CAWSARIGEYTEAFF
13,TRBJ2-1,.,TRBV7-8,.,TGTGCCAGCAGTCGCTTTGAGAGAGGTGAGCAGTTCTTC,CASSRFERGEQFF
14,TRBJ2-5,.,TRBV7-8,TRBD1,TGTGCCAGCAGTACCGGACAGGGGGCAGAGACCCAGTACTTC,CASSTGQGAETQYF
14,TRBJ2-3,.,TRBV5-1,.,TGCGCCAGCAGCTTTAGTGGGACTGGAGATACGCAGTATTTT,CASSFSGTGDTQYF
16,TRBJ2-7,once,TRBV18,TRBD1,TGTGCCAGCTCACCCGTCGAGACAGGGGCCCTTCAAGGGCAGTACTTC,CASSPVETGALQGQYF
11,TRBJ2-7,.,TRBV5-6,.,TGTGCCAGCAGCTTGCGGACAGTGCAGTACTTC,CASSLRTVQYF
14,TRBJ1-1,.,TRBV12-5,TRBD1,TGTGCTAGTCGACCGGACAGGCAGTACACTGAAGCTTTCTTT,CASRPDRQYTEAFF
15,TRBJ2-1,.,TRBV5-1,TRBD2,TGCGCCAGCAGCTTGAACCGGGAGGGCCCCAATGAGCAGTTCTTC,CASSLNREGPNEQFF
15,TRBJ2-5,.,TRBV4-1,.,TGCGCCAGCAGCTCCGTTGGGGGTAAACAAGAGACCCAGTACTTC,CASSSVGGKQETQYF
14,TRBJ1-4,.,TRBV28,.,TGTGCCAGCAGGATGGACATGGGTATTGAAAAACTGTTTTTT,CASRMDMGIEKLFF
15,TRBJ1-1,.,TRBV10-2,.,TGCGCCAGCAGGCTCACGGCAGGTATGAACACTGAAGCTTTCTTT,CASRLTAGMNTEAFF
14,TRBJ2-3,.,TRBV27,.,TGTGCCAGCAGTTTGGGACTTTACACAGATACGCAGTATTTT,CASSLGLYTDTQYF
13,TRBJ2-5,.,TRBV28,TRBD2,TGTGCCAGCAGTTGGGGGGGCCAAGAGACCCAGTACTTC,CASSWGGQETQYF
15,TRBJ2-3,.,TRBV7-2,.,TGTGCCAGCAGCCACCAGACGGGCGCCACAGATACGCAGTATTTT,CASSHQTGATDTQYF
13,TRBJ1-1,.,TRBV5-4,.,TGTGCCAGCAGCCCCCGGGGGGGTACTGAAGCTTTCTTT,CASSPRGGTEAFF
16,TRBJ1-6,.,TRBV6-6,TRBD1,TGTGCCAGCAGTTCCCCGGGACAGAGCTATAATTCACCCCTCCACTTT,CASSSPGQSYNSPLHF
14,TRBJ1-2,.,TRBV6-5,.,TGTGCCACCAGGGCCCAAGGGGGGTTGAGTGGCTACACCTTC,CATRAQGGLSGYTF
16,TRBJ2-4,.,TRBV7-9,TRBD1,TGTGCCAGCAGCCATCGACAGGGAGTAGCCAAAAACATTCAGTACTTC,CASSHRQGVAKNIQYF
15,TRBJ2-5,.,TRBV11-2,TRBD2,TGTGCCAGCAGCTCGGGACTAGCTACCCAAGAGACCCAGTACTTC,CASSSGLATQETQYF
16,TRBJ2-5,once,TRBV5-4,TRBD2,TGTGCCAGCAGCTTAGATCAGCGGGAGGGCCAAGAGACCCAGTACTTC,CASSLDQREGQETQYF
21,TRBJ2-1,.,TRBV19,.,TGTGCCAGTAGTAACCCTCGGGTGGGAGTTTACCGGGGAGTCCGCTACAATGAGCAGTTCTTC,CASSNPRVGVYRGVRYNEQFF
14,TRBJ1-1,.,TRBV5-4,TRBD1,TGTGCCAGCAGCTGGGACAGGGTAAACACTGAAGCTTTCTTT,CASSWDRVNTEAFF
15,TRBJ2-3,.,TRBV5-1,.,TGCGCCAGCAGCGGTGGACAGATGACCACAGATACGCAGTATTTT,CASSGGQMTTDTQYF
12,TRBJ1-2,.,TRBV6-1,.,TGTGCCAGCAGTGCCCCCCTCGAAAGGTACACCTTC,CASSAPLERYTF
15,TRBJ2-1,.,TRBV4-1,TRBD2,TGCGCCAGCAGCCAAGGGCTAGCGGACTACAATGAGCAGTTCTTC,CASSQGLADYNEQFF
12,TRBJ1-1,.,TRBV11-2,.,TGTGCCAGCAGCCTATGGGACGGTGAAGCTTTCTTT,CASSLWDGEAFF
13,TRBJ2-7,.,TRBV28,TRBD1,TGTGCCAGCAGTTCCGGACAGGGGAGCGAGCAGTACTTC,CASSSGQGSEQYF
13,TRBJ2-2,.,TRBV6-6,.,TGTGCCAGCAGTCAGGGGAACACCGGGGAGCTGTTTTTT,CASSQGNTGELFF
20,TRBJ1-5,.,TRBV28,.,TGTGCCAGCAGTTATGGGACCTTTAGGGGCCGTCTGAGGAGCAATCAGCCCCAGCATTTT,CASSYGTFRGRLRSNQPQHF
11,TRBJ1-5,.,TRBV6-1,.,TGTGCCAGCAGTGGGACTCAGCCCCAGCATTTT,CASSGTQPQHF
13,TRBJ2-3,once,TRBV7-9,.,TGTGCCAGCAGCTTATCTCCCGGGGATACGCAGTATTTT,CASSLSPGDTQYF
16,TRBJ2-2,.,TRBV10-1,.,TGCGCCAGCAGTAAGGGGGAACGGGCGAACACCGGGGAGCTGTTTTTT,CASSKGERANTGELFF
12,TRBJ2-3,.,TRBV7-2,.,TGTGCCAGCAGCTTCGAGATAGGTACGCAGTATTTT,CASSFEIGTQYF